The 29 T cell receptor beta chains reported below all come from one sample, sequenced in a study of cytotoxic CD8 clonotypes in ibrutinib-treated CLL. Data came from immunoSEQ multiplex PCR; TCRdb stores just in-frame clones and leaves some out. The table has approximately 330,000 clones, about 77% seen once. Sequencing was performed on PBMCs, taken before ibrutinib treatment. Every receptor here comes from a human donor with chronic lymphocytic leukemia.

This clone was picked up one time. The chain recombines TRBV4-1 with TRBJ2-7; 7 positions agree with TRBD1. This CDR3 has 15 residues. Per germline, CDR1 MGHRA and CDR2 YSYEKL. Trimming took 6 bases from V and 1 from J; bases not matched to a gene: 9. The CDR3 nucleotides read TGCGCCAGCAGTTTTGCGACAGGGCAATCCTACGAGCAGTACTTC. Protein product: CASSFATGQSYEQYF.

This sequence joins TRBV29-1 and TRBJ1-2, with D hard to call. Between the trimmed V and J ends, which lost 0 bases and 4 bases, there was a span of 15 bases. This CDR3 is built from 15 residues. CDR1 and CDR2 from the germline V gene are SQVTM and ANQGSEA. The DNA of the CDR3 is TGCAGCGTTGAAGAAATTGTGCGGGGAATCTATGGCTACACCTTC. This encodes CSVEEIVRGIYGYTF.

This clone came up a few times. V gene TRBV28 combines with J gene TRBJ1-5; unclear D gene. The CDR3 is 11 residues long. With 5 bases removed from V and 6 bases from J, the gap between germline ends came to 5 bases. Per germline, CDR1 MDHEN and CDR2 SYDVKM. CDR3 sequence: CASSSGQPQHF. The CDR3 nucleotides are TGTGCCAGCAGTAGCGGTCAGCCCCAGCATTTT.

This chain connects TRBV6-5 to TRBJ2-1; 7 bases line up with TRBD1. Germline V gene data show CDR1 as MNHEY and CDR2 as SVGAGI. The V segment lost 6 bases and the J segment 9 bases; nucleotides outside the gene matches: 8. The CDR3 covers 13 residues. For the CDR3, the DNA is TGTGCCAGCAGGACCACAGGGGATGTTGAGCAGTTCTTC. Its protein is CASRTTGDVEQFF.

This clone was counted only a few times. This rearrangement joins TRBV5-1 to TRBJ1-1; D may be TRBD1 (6 bases). Germline V gene sequence: CDR1 SGHRS, CDR2 YFSETQ. The CDR3 has 14 residues. Trimming removed 4 bases from V and 3 bases from J, with 13 bases in between. The CDR3 coding sequence is TGCGCCAGCAGCCTGGACAGTGAAGACACTGAAGCTTTCTTT. Amino acid sequence: CASSLDSEDTEAFF.

This sequence joins TRBV7-8 and TRBJ1-2; D is uncertain. Germline CDR1 reads SGHVS; CDR2 reads FQNEAQ. Trimming shortened V by 3 bases and J by 0 bases, and 5 bases separated the two germline ends. The CDR3 totals 13 residues. This CDR3 reads CASSLLTNYGYTF. The CDR3 region has the DNA TGTGCCAGCAGCTTGCTCACTAACTATGGCTACACCTTC.

The chain combines TRBV9 with TRBJ2-7; perhaps TRBD2 as D (6 bases). The CDR3 covers 14 residues. The germline gives CDR1 SGDLS, CDR2 YYNGEE. Trimming shortened V by 0 bases and J by 2 bases, and 9 bases separated the two germline ends. The DNA of the CDR3 is TGTGCCAGCAGCGTAGCGGGAGTTCCCTACGAGCAGTACTTC. Translating gives CASSVAGVPYEQYF.

This clone has just one count. This rearrangement joins TRBV6-1 to TRBJ1-2; D may be TRBD1 (6 bases). Germline lookup yields CDR1 MNHNS and CDR2 SASEGT. This CDR3 is built from 15 residues. Trimming cost V 0 bases and J 6 bases, with 14 bases left between them. CDR3 nucleotides: TGTGCCAGCAGTGAAGCGCTATCAGGGGCGAATGGCTACACCTTC. Translation gives CASSEALSGANGYTF.

With regard to this clone: The germline gene is not matched at one end of the junction; a read error may be the cause. The rearrangement uses TRBV30 and TRBJ1-5; D remains unclear. Germline assignment: CDR1 GTSNPN and CDR2 SVGIG (reference sequence). The CDR3 runs to 13 residues. The CDR3 region has the DNA TGTGCCTGGAGTCCCGTCCTCACCGGGAGACGGGATTTT. It specifies CAWSPVLTGRRDF.

This clone is a singleton in its sample. The rearrangement uses TRBV10-2 and TRBJ2-7; D gene unclear. This CDR3 is built from 16 residues. Germline V lookup: CDR1 WSHSY, CDR2 SAAADI. The ends were cut back, 0 bases at V and 2 bases at J, with 14 bases in the middle. The CDR3 loop is CASSESAPGGTYEQYF. CDR3 nucleotides: TGCGCCAGCAGTGAGTCCGCGCCGGGCGGTACCTACGAGCAGTACTTC.

The CDR3 is CASSGDRWGNEQFF. The CDR3 DNA reads as TGTGCCAGCAGTGGCGACCGCTGGGGCAATGAGCAGTTCTTC. The J gene is TRBJ2-1, the V gene TRBV2; D not certain. The CDR3 is made up of 14 amino acids. Germline-derived CDR1 and CDR2 are SNHLY and FYNNEI. V shed 4 bases and J shed 6 bases, with 13 bases lying between them.

In the case of this clone: The sample holds other DNA sequences that translate to the same CDR3. V gene TRBV9 combines with J gene TRBJ2-6; D is possibly TRBD2 (6 bases). The germline V gene encodes CDR1 SGDLS and CDR2 YYNGEE. Between the trimmed V and J ends, which lost 2 bases and 1 base, there was a span of 7 bases. The CDR3 covers 15 residues. CDR3 residues: CASSVGGSGANVLTF. CDR3 bases: TGTGCCAGCAGCGTTGGAGGGTCTGGGGCCAACGTCCTGACTTTC. Variable domain in full (rest from reference TRBV9 and TRBJ2-6): DSGVTQTPKHLITATGQRVTLRCSPRSGDLSVYWYQQSLDQGLQFLIQYYNGEERAKGNILERFSAQQFPDLHSELNLSSLELGDSALYFCASSVGGSGANVLTFGAGSRLTVL.

This rearrangement joins TRBV21-1 to TRBJ2-1; no check of the table's D call, TRBD2, against the DNA was made. TRBV21-1 is deemed a pseudogene. The CDR3 sequence is 16 residues long. CDR3 sequence: CASSILAGGTYNEQFF. For the CDR3, the DNA is TGTGCCAGCAGCATTCTAGCGGGAGGAACCTACAATGAGCAGTTCTTC.

The chain combines TRBV30 with TRBJ2-5; 10 nucleotides match TRBD1. V shed 8 bases and J 4 bases; nucleotides not matched to a gene: 7. The CDR3 spans 13 residues. From germline, CDR1 is GTSNPN and CDR2 SVGIG (reference sequence). In DNA form, the CDR3 reads TGTGCCGTTGACAGGGGGCCGGGAGAGACCCAGTACTTC. This codes for CAVDRGPGETQYF.

The rearrangement uses TRBV27 and TRBJ2-1; the D is unclear. Trimming stripped 0 bases from V and 4 bases from J, with 7 bases between. Germline assignment: CDR1 MNHEY and CDR2 SMNVEV (reference sequence). The CDR3 sequence is 14 residues long. The CDR3 is CASSLSANYNEQFF. In nucleotides, the CDR3 is TGTGCCAGCAGTTTATCCGCGAATTACAATGAGCAGTTCTTC.

The chain recombines TRBV9 with TRBJ2-5; possible D gene TRBD2, 7 bases. Trimming cost V 4 bases and J 5 bases, with 12 bases left between them. Germline V gives CDR1 SGDLS, CDR2 YYNGEE. The CDR3 has 13 amino acids. For the CDR3, the DNA is TGTGCCAGCAGCCTAGGGGGGGAGGAGACCCAGTACTTC. Its translation: CASSLGGEETQYF.

This sequence joins TRBV10-3 and TRBJ1-3; D gene unclear. CDR1 ENHRY and CDR2 SYGVKD come from the germline V gene. The CDR3 is made up of 15 amino acids. Trimming pared 3 bases from V and 0 bases from J, leaving 9 bases between. The CDR3 DNA follows: TGTGCCATCAGTGATGATACCCTCTCTGGAAACACCATATATTTT. It specifies CAISDDTLSGNTIYF.

The genes are TRBV29-1 and TRBJ2-2; TRBD2 is a possible D gene (6 bases). Per the germline V gene, CDR1 is SQVTM and CDR2 is ANQGSEA. V lost 5 bases and J 0 bases, leaving 10 bases between the germline ends. The length of the CDR3 is 14 residues. The CDR3 here is CSVHSGTNTGELFF. Here the CDR3 DNA reads TGCAGCGTTCATAGCGGAACGAACACCGGGGAGCTGTTTTTT.

The rearrangement uses TRBV18 and TRBJ2-1; 10 bases agree with TRBD2. The junction had 3 bases not matched to a gene; V was cut back by 3 bases and J by 4 bases. This CDR3 spans 15 amino acids. Germline V gene data show CDR1 as KGHSH and CDR2 as LQKENI. The CDR3 is CASSPWTSGYNEQFF. The CDR3 nucleotides read TGTGCCAGCTCACCTTGGACTAGCGGATACAATGAGCAGTTCTTC.

This sequence joins TRBV28 and TRBJ1-2; possible D gene TRBD1, 6 bases. This CDR3 comprises 15 residues. Germline loops: CDR1 MDHEN, CDR2 SYDVKM. With 3 bases removed from V and 4 bases from J, the gap between germline ends came to 15 bases. The CDR3 is CASSFDRRLGYGYTF. Here the CDR3 DNA reads TGTGCCAGCAGTTTCGACAGGCGCCTTGGCTATGGCTACACCTTC.

This clone was detected once. The chain carries TRBV30 and TRBJ1-4, with 7 positions matching TRBD1. The CDR3 spans 15 residues. The germline CDR1 and CDR2 sequences are GTSNPN and SVGIG (reference sequence). The ends lost 1 base at V and 4 bases at J; junction bases unmatched: 6. The CDR3 loop is CAWSDRDSYNEKLFF. The CDR3 region has the DNA TGTGCCTGGAGTGACCGGGACAGCTATAATGAAAAACTGTTTTTT.

This sequence joins TRBV30 and TRBJ2-1; the match to TRBD1 covers 8 bases. This CDR3 has 14 amino acids. The V gene end was trimmed by 4 bases and the J gene end by 4 bases; junction bases not matched to a gene: 6. The germline V gene has CDR1 GTSNPN and CDR2 SVGIG (reference sequence). CDR3 bases: TGTGCCTGGAATCAGGACAGGGCATACAATGAGCAGTTCTTC. This sequence encodes CAWNQDRAYNEQFF. Full variable domain (remainder filled in from reference TRBV30 and TRBJ2-1): SQTIHQWPATLVQPVGSPLSLECTVEGTSNPNLYWYRQAAGRGLQLLFYSVGIGQISSEVPQNLSASRPQDRQFILSSKKLLLSDSGFYLCAWNQDRAYNEQFFGPGTRLTVL.

The genes are TRBV4-3 and TRBJ2-7; the match to TRBD1 covers 7 bases. The length of the CDR3 is 15 residues. The germline V gene encodes CDR1 LGHNA and CDR2 YSLEER. After removal of 4 bases from V and 2 bases from J, the junction contained 8 bases not matched to a gene. CDR3 DNA: TGCGCCAGCAGCCGATCGAGACAGGGTCCCTACGAGCAGTACTTC. The encoded protein is CASSRSRQGPYEQYF.

As concerns this clone: A junction end diverges from the germline sequence, so it may reflect a read error. The chain links TRBV7-8 to TRBJ2-3, with D unclear. CDR3 length equals 11 residues. In germline, CDR1 is SGHVS, CDR2 FQNEAQ. Written as DNA, the CDR3 is TGTGCCAGCAGCCTAGCAGATACGCAGTATTTT. It codes for CASSLADTQYF.

This clone was counted a few times. This sequence joins TRBV5-8 and TRBJ1-3; D is unresolved. Trimming left V 0 bases short and J 4 bases short, with 8 bases between. This CDR3 spans 14 amino acids. CDR1 and CDR2 (germline): SGHTS, YDEGEE. This CDR3 is CASSLGESGNTIYF. The CDR3 nucleotides read TGTGCCAGCAGCTTGGGCGAATCAGGAAACACCATATATTTT.

The chain joins TRBV9 to TRBJ2-1; D not resolved. Germline V lookup: CDR1 SGDLS, CDR2 YYNGEE. The CDR3 contains 13 residues. Deletions cut 0 bases from V and 4 bases from J, with 5 bases between. CDR3 DNA sequence: TGTGCCAGCAGCGTAGGTCAGTACAATGAGCAGTTCTTC. Amino acids: CASSVGQYNEQFF.

V and J are TRBV19 and TRBJ2-7; D gene uncertain. V was trimmed by 3 bases and J by 0 bases, leaving 9 bases between them. The CDR3 has 14 residues. Looked up from germline, CDR1 is LNHDA and CDR2 is SQIVND (reference sequence). CDR3 nucleotides: TGTGCCAGTAGTATGATTGGATTCTCCTACGAGCAGTACTTC. Translating it yields CASSMIGFSYEQYF.

The gene calls are TRBV7-2 and TRBJ1-2; perhaps TRBD1 as D (6 bases). Germline V gene lookup returns CDR1 SGHTA and CDR2 FQGNSA. V was clipped by 0 bases and J by 7 bases, with 12 bases between them. The CDR3 contains 14 residues. The CDR3 region is CASSLALGARGYTF. In nucleotides, the CDR3 is TGTGCCAGCAGCTTAGCGCTGGGGGCGCGTGGCTACACCTTC.

V gene TRBV11-2 combines with J gene TRBJ2-3, with TRBD2 identical over 7 bases. Germline-derived CDR1 and CDR2 are SGHAT and FQNNGV. The CDR3 length is 17 residues. V gave up 2 bases and J gave up 2 bases; unmatched junction bases: 10. CDR3 in DNA: TGTGCCAGCAGCTTAAGTAAGCTAGCGGAGACCACAGATACGCAGTATTTT. It codes for CASSLSKLAETTDTQYF.